The entry that follows covers one T cell receptor (beta chain) sequence. This specimen includes other DNA sequences encoding the same CDR3. The sample originates from a study of shared clonotypes between healthy human individuals. The V end lost 2 bases, the J end lost 4 bases, and 9 bases lay between the germline ends. The CDR3 has 13 amino acids. Germline V gene data show CDR1 as SGDLS and CDR2 as YYNGEE. The table came from immunoSEQ multiplex PCR; TCRdb's copy has only in-frame clones and leaves some out. The table has more than 900,000 clones, about 84% seen once. This chain joins TRBV9 and TRBJ2-5; weak D call: TRBD2 (5 bases). This clonotype was sampled from a man aged 18 to 30 in good health. Some clones in this sample may be carry-over from other donors' samples. The sequencing sample was made of memory CD4+ T cells from PBMCs. Subset given: CD45RA-negative fraction. CDR3 sequence (DNA): TGTGCCAGCAGCGTTCAAGGAGGAGAGACCCAGTACTTC. This gives the protein CASSVQGGETQYF. Complete variable domain (other parts from reference TRBV9 and TRBJ2-5): DSGVTQTPKHLITATGQRVTLRCSPRSGDLSVYWYQQSLDQGLQFLIQYYNGEERAKGNILERFSAQQFPDLHSELNLSSLELGDSALYFCASSVQGGETQYFGPGTRLLVL.